A few counts support the clone carrying this T cell receptor beta chain. Its antigen is as yet unknown. The record originates from a study of T cell repertoires in cytomegalovirus infection. The wider study: Shared public TCR beta signatures pointed to both CMV infection and a matching HLA type.

Each CDR3 protein gets one entry after TCRdb re-called the reads with MiXCR. Of 550,000 to 700,000 distinct CDR3 sequences detected, 40% appear once; the ten largest clones hold roughly 50%. General study results and limits: In two of eight donors, the top clonotype was HLA-C-restricted CMV-specific.

V was pared by 8 bases and J by 0 bases, with 26 bases between. This CDR3 contains 18 residues. Germline CDR1 and CDR2: SGHVS and FNYEAQ. Sequencing was performed on cultured PBMCs, taken from culture after CMV antigen stimulation. The genes are TRBV7-6 and TRBJ2-7, with a weak D call TRBD2 (7 bases). The receptor comes from a human donor in good health (CMV status not recorded). Some clones in this sample may be carry-over from other donors' samples. As DNA, the CDR3 is TGTGCCAGCCAATGGGGGGGGCGTGGGGGGCACAACTCCTACGAGCAGTACTTC. Amino acids: CASQWGGRGGHNSYEQYF.